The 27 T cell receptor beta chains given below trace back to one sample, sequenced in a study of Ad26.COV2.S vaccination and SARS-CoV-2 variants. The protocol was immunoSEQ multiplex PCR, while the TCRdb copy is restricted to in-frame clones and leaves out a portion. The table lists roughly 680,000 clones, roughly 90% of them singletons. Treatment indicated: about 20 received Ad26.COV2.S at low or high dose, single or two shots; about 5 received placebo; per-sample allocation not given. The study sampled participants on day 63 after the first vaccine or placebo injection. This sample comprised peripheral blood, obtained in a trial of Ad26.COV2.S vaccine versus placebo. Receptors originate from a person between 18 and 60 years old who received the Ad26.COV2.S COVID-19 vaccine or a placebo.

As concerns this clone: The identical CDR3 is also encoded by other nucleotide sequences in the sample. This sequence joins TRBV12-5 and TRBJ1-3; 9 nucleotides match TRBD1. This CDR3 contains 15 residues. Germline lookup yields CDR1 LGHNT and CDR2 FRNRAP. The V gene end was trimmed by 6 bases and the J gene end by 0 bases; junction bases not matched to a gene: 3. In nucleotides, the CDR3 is TGTGCTAGTGGACCGGGACAGGGCTCTGGAAACACCATATATTTT. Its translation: CASGPGQGSGNTIYF.

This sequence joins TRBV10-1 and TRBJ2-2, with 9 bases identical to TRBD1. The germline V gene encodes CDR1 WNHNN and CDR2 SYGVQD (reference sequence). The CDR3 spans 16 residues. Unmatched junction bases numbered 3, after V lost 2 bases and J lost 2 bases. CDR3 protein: CASSEKTGGNTGELFF. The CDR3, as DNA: TGCGCCAGCAGTGAGAAGACAGGGGGTAACACCGGGGAGCTGTTTTTT.

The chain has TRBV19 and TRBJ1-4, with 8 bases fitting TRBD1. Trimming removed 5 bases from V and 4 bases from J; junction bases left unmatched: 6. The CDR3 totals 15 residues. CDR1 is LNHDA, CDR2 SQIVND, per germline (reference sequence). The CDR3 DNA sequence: TGTGCCAGTAGTGCCGGGACAGGATATAATGAAAAACTGTTTTTT. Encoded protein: CASSAGTGYNEKLFF.

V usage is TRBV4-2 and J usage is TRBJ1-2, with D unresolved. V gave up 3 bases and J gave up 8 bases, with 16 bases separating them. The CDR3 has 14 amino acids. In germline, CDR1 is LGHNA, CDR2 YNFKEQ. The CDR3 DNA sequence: TGTGCCAGCAGCCATCTGCCTGGGTCTGGGGGCTACACCTTC. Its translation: CASSHLPGSGGYTF.

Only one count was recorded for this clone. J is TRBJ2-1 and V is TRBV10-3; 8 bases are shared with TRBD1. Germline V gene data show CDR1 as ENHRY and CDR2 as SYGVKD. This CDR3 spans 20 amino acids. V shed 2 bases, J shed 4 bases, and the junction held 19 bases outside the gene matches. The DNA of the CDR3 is TGTGCCATCAGTGAGACCCCGGGACAGGTAACGGGTGCGGGGTACAATGAGCAGTTCTTC. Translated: CAISETPGQVTGAGYNEQFF.

The CDR3 reads CASSLVVATNEKLFF. In DNA form, the CDR3 reads TGTGCCAGCAGCTTGGTAGTTGCAACTAATGAAAAACTGTTTTTT. The chain has TRBV7-9 and TRBJ1-4; D gene ambiguous. CDR1 is SEHNR, CDR2 FQNEAQ, per germline (reference sequence). V lost 3 bases and J 0 bases, leaving 8 bases between the germline ends. CDR3 length: 15 amino acids.

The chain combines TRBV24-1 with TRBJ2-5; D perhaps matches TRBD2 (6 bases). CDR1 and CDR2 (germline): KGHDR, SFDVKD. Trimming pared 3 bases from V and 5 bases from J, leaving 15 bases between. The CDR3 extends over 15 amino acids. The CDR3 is CATSDGRGAGETQYF. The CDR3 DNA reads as TGTGCCACCAGTGATGGGCGTGGTGCGGGGGAGACCCAGTACTTC.

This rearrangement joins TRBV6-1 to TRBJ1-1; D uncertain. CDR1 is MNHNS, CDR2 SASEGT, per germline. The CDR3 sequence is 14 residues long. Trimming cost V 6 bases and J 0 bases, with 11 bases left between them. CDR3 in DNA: TGTGCCAGCAGACCGACAAGCATGAACACTGAAGCTTTCTTT. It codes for CASRPTSMNTEAFF.

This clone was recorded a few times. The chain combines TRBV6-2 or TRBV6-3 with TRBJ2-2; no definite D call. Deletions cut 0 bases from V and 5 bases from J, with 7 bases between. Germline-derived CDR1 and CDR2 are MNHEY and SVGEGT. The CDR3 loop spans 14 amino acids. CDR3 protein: CASSYSYETGELFF. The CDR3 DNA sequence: TGTGCCAGCAGTTACTCGTACGAGACCGGGGAGCTGTTTTTT.

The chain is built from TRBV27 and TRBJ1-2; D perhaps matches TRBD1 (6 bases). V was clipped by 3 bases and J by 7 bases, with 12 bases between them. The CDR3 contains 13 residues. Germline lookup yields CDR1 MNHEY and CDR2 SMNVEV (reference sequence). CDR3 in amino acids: CASSFPGTSGYTF. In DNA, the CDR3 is TGTGCCAGCAGTTTTCCCGGGACAAGTGGCTACACCTTC.

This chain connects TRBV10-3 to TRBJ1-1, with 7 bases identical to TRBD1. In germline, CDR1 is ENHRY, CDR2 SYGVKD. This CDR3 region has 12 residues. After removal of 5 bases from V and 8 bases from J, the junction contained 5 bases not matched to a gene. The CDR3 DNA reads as TGTGCCATCAGTCGGGACAGCATAGAAGCTTTCTTT. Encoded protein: CAISRDSIEAFF.

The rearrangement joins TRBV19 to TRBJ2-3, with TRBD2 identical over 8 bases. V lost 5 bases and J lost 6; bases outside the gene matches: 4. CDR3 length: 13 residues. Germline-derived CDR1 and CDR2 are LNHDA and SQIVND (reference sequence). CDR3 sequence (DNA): TGTGCCAGTAGTGATAGCGGGGCCGATACGCAGTATTTT. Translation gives CASSDSGADTQYF.

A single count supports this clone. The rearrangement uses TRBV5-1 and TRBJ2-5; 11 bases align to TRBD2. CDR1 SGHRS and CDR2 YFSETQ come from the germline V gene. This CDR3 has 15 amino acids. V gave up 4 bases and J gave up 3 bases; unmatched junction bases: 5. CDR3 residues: CASSRGTSGEETQYF. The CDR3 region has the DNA TGCGCCAGCAGCAGAGGGACTAGCGGAGAAGAGACCCAGTACTTC.

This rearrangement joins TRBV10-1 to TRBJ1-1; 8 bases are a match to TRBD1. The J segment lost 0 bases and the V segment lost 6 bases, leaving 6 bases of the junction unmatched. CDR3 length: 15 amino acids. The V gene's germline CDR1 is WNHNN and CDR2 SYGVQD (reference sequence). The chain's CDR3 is CASSTGGNMNTEAFF. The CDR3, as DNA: TGCGCCAGCAGCACAGGGGGTAACATGAACACTGAAGCTTTCTTT.

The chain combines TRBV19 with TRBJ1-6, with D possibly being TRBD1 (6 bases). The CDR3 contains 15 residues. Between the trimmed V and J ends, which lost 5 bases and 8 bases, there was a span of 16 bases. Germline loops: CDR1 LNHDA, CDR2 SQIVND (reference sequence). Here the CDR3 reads CASSGPQGIYSPLHF. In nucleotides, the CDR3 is TGTGCCAGTAGTGGCCCCCAGGGGATTTATTCACCCCTCCACTTT.

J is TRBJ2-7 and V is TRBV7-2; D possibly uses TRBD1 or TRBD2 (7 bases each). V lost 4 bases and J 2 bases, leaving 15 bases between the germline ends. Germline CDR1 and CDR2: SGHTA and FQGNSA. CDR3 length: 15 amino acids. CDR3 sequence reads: CASSYDREGTYEQYF. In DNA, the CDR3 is TGTGCCAGCAGCTATGACAGGGAGGGGACCTACGAGCAGTACTTC.

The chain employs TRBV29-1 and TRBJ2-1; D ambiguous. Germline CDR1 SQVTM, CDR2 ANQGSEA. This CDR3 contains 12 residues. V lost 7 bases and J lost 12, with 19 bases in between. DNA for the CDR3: TGCAGCGCCAGGTGGGCTAGTTTACTGCAGTTCTTC. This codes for CSARWASLLQFF.

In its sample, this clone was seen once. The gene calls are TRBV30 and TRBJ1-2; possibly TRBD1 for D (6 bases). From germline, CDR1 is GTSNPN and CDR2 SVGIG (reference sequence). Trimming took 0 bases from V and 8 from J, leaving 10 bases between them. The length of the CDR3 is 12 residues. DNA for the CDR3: TGTGCCTGGAGTGTGGGCACAGGGGGCTACACCTTC. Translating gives CAWSVGTGGYTF. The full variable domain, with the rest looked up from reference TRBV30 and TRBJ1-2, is SQTIHQWPATLVQPVGSPLSLECTVEGTSNPNLYWYRQAAGRGLQLLFYSVGIGQISSEVPQNLSASRPQDRQFILSSKKLLLSDSGFYLCAWSVGTGGYTFGSGTRLTVV.

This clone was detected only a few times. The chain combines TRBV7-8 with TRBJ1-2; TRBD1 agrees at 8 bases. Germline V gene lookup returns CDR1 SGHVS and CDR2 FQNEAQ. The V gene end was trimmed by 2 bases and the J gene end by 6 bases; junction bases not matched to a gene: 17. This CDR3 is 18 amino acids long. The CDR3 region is CASSLRYTGTGSKDGYTF. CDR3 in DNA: TGTGCCAGCAGCTTACGCTATACCGGGACAGGCAGTAAGGATGGCTACACCTTC.

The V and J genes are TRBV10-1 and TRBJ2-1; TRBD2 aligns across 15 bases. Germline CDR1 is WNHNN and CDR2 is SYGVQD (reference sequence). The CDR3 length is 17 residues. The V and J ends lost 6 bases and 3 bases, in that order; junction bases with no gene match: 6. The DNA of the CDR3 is TGCGCCAGCAGCGGGACTAGCGGGAGGATCTTCTACAATGAGCAGTTCTTC. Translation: CASSGTSGRIFYNEQFF.

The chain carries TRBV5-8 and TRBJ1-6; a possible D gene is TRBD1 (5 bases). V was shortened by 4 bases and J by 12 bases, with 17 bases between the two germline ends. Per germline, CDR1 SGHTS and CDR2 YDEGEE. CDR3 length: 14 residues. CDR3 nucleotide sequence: TGTGCCAGCAGCCCGGGGGTCCCTCCTCGACCCCTCCACTTT. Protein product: CASSPGVPPRPLHF.

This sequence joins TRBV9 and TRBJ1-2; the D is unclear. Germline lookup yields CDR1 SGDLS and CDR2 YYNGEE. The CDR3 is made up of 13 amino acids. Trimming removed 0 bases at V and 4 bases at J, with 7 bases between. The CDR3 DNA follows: TGTGCCAGCAGCGTAGAGTTCAGCTATGGCTACACCTTC. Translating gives CASSVEFSYGYTF.

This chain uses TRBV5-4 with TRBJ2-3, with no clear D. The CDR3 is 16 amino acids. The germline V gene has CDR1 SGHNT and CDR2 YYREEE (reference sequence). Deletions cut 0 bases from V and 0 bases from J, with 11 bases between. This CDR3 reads CASSLGDGASTDTQYF. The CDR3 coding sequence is TGTGCCAGCAGCTTGGGGGATGGCGCCAGCACAGATACGCAGTATTTT.

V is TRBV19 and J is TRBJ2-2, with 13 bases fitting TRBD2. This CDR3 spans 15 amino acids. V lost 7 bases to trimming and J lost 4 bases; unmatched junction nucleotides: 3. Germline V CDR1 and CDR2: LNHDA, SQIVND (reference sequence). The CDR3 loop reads CASMGTSGITGELFF. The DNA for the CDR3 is TGTGCCAGTATGGGGACTAGCGGGATCACCGGGGAGCTGTTTTTT.

The DNA for the CDR3 is TGTGCCAGTAGTCTCGGACAGGGGGCTAGCACAGATACGCAGTATTTT. Protein product: CASSLGQGASTDTQYF. The chain recombines TRBV19 with TRBJ2-3; 11 bases map to TRBD1. Germline V gene data show CDR1 as LNHDA and CDR2 as SQIVND (reference sequence). The V gene end was trimmed by 5 bases and the J gene end by 0 bases; junction bases not matched to a gene: 4. The CDR3 contains 16 residues.

The CDR3 region is CATSDIDRDRGGETQYF. The CDR3 DNA reads TGTGCCACCAGTGATATAGACCGGGACAGGGGTGGCGAGACCCAGTACTTC. This sequence joins TRBV24-1 and TRBJ2-5; 10 bases are a match to TRBD1. With 3 bases clipped from V and 5 bases from J, the junction kept 11 bases outside the gene matches. Germline assignment: CDR1 KGHDR and CDR2 SFDVKD. The CDR3 has 17 residues.

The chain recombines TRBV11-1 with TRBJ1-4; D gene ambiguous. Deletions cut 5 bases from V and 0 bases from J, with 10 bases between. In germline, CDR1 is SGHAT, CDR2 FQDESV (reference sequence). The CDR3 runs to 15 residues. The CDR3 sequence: CASSGTASTNEKLFF. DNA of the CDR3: TGTGCCAGCAGCGGTACAGCTTCAACTAATGAAAAACTGTTTTTT. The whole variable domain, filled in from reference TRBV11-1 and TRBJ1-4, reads EAEVAQSPRYKITEKSQAVAFWCDPISGHATLYWYRQILGQGPELLVQFQDESVVDDSQLPKDRFSAERLKGVDSTLKIQPAELGDSAMYLCASSGTASTNEKLFFGSGTQLSVL.